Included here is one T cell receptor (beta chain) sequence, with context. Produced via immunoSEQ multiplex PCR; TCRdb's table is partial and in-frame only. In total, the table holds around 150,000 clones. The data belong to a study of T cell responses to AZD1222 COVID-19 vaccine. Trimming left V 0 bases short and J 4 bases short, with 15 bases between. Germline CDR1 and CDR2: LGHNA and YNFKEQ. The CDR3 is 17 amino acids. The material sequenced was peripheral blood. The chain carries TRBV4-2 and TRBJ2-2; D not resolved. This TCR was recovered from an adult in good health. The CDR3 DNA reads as TGTGCCAGCAGCCAAGATCAGTCGGCGGTCATCACCGGGGAGCTGTTTTTT. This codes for CASSQDQSAVITGELFF.